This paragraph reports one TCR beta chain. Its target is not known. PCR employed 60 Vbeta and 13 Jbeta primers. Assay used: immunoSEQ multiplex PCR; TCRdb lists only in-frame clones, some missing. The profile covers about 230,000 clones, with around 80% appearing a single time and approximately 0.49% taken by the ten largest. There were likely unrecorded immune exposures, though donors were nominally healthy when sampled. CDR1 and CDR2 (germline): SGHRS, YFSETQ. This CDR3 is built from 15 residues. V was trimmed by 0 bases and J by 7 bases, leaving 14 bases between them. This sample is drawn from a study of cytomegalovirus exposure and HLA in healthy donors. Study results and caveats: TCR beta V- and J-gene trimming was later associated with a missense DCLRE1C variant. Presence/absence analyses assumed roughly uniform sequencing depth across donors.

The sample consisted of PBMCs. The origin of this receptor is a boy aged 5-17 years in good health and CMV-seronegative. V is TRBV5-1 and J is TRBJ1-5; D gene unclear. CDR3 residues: CASSLAGSWEQPQHF. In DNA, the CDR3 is TGCGCCAGCAGCTTGGCAGGTTCGTGGGAGCAGCCCCAGCATTTT.